A selection of T cell receptor beta chains follows, all from one sample in a study of shared clonotypes between healthy human individuals. Generated by immunoSEQ multiplex PCR, the TCRdb table keeps only in-frame clones and is missing some. This sample yields some 2 million clones, of which about 95% are seen a single time; 1.2% belongs to the top ten. Sequencing input: naive CD8+ T cells sorted from blood. Every receptor here comes from a man aged 18 to 29 in good health. Both conserved end residues are trimmed from each CDR3. Each record gives: V gene, D gene, J gene, CDR3 protein. D genes are given only for firm matches.

>TRBV30|NA|TRBJ2-7
AWSVVRVHEQY
>TRBV9|NA|TRBJ1-1
ASSVESGTEAF
>TRBV4-1|TRBD1|TRBJ2-6
ASSQERQGLGANVLT
>TRBV5-1|TRBD1|TRBJ2-7
ASSPTGGSYEQY
>TRBV5-5|NA|TRBJ2-2
ASSFPGIGELF
>TRBV18|NA|TRBJ1-1
ASSLQGQVEAF
>TRBV13|NA|TRBJ2-7
ASSTGTPLSYEQY
>TRBV19|NA|TRBJ1-5
ASSIGGNQPQH
>TRBV25-1|NA|TRBJ2-3
ASSPGIGYTDTQY
>TRBV27|TRBD2|TRBJ2-3
ASSLQGSGDTQY
>TRBV5-1|TRBD2|TRBJ2-3
ASSLERSGGGTDTQY
>TRBV27|NA|TRBJ2-7
ASRLGGSYEQY
>TRBV4-1|NA|TRBJ2-3
ASSQVSSPDTQY
>TRBV15|NA|TRBJ2-7
ATSREAGGSYEQY
>TRBV10-1|TRBD2|TRBJ2-7
ASSEGGLAGNSYEQY
>TRBV6-5|TRBD2|TRBJ2-3
ASSPHSGSGDTQY
>TRBV7-6|TRBD1|TRBJ2-7
ASSLEQGYEQY
>TRBV4-2|TRBD1|TRBJ1-1
ASRIVGTGGVSTEAF
>TRBV2|NA|TRBJ1-6
ASSEWDGPNSPLH
>TRBV4-1|NA|TRBJ2-5
ASSQDGRAQETQY
>TRBV27|TRBD2|TRBJ2-2
ASSLAGEDGELF
>TRBV27|TRBD1|TRBJ2-7
ASSYRTGYEQY
>TRBV5-6|NA|TRBJ2-7
ASSLWDIYYEQY
>TRBV10-3|NA|TRBJ1-2
AIMAGGGNYGYT
>TRBV27|TRBD1|TRBJ2-5
ASRSLGQGETQY
>TRBV19|TRBD2|TRBJ2-7
ASSMFPAGTYEQY
>TRBV6-5|NA|TRBJ1-2
ASTLGGSSGGYT
>TRBV5-4|NA|TRBJ1-3
ASSDGGNTIY
>TRBV4-3|NA|TRBJ2-1
ASSQVSGIVNEQF
>TRBV28|TRBD2|TRBJ2-3
ASRLAGRTDTQY
>TRBV21-1|NA|TRBJ2-5
ASIDTWQETQY
>TRBV13|NA|TRBJ2-1
ASSLEVEGGGPYNEQF
>TRBV7-2|NA|TRBJ1-6
ASSLDLWTLENSPLH
>TRBV6-1|TRBD2|TRBJ2-7
ASSEAYDEVLAGAYEQY
>TRBV2|NA|TRBJ2-7
ASSADPTGSYEQY
>TRBV19|TRBD1|TRBJ1-6
ASPIDRGQYSPLH
>TRBV4-1|TRBD1|TRBJ1-2
ASSQGQGDLYGYT
>TRBV10-3|TRBD2|TRBJ2-5
AISEGTSAQETQY
>TRBV7-6|NA|TRBJ1-6
ASSPLTHRVEGIH
>TRBV2|TRBD1|TRBJ2-7
ASSLGQGETYEQY
>TRBV2|NA|TRBJ1-1
ASSEQNMNTEAF
>TRBV15|NA|TRBJ2-3
ATSRVKDGWDTQY
>TRBV9|NA|TRBJ2-7
ASSVRDNPYEQY
>TRBV6-4|TRBD2|TRBJ2-3
ASSPGDYHTDTQY
>TRBV27|NA|TRBJ1-6
ASSARNSADSLH
>TRBV7-3|NA|TRBJ2-1
ASSNDGGLNNEQF
>TRBV27|NA|TRBJ1-5
ASSLSPGGNQPQH
>TRBV29-1|NA|TRBJ1-1
SAAGSDLNTEAF
>TRBV7-9|NA|TRBJ1-6
ASSYDSPLH
>TRBV7-3|NA|TRBJ1-1
ASSFLGQITEAF
>TRBV5-6|TRBD2|TRBJ2-1
ASSGGLAGGPGNEQF
>TRBV11-2|NA|TRBJ2-7
ASSPGTQGSYEQY
>TRBV4-3|NA|TRBJ1-5
ASSQGYPSNQPQH
>TRBV5-6|NA|TRBJ2-1
ASSLGLNNEQF
>TRBV28|TRBD1|TRBJ1-1
ASSSLRGVMNTEAF
>TRBV11-2|NA|TRBJ2-2
ASRKGVADTGELF
>TRBV6-5|NA|TRBJ2-3
ASSLGTRGEDTQY